Presented here are 18 T cell receptor beta chains from one specimen sequenced in a study of siplizumab effects on memory and regulatory T cells. Sequencing used immunoSEQ multiplex PCR; TCRdb keeps in-frame clones, though not all of them. This table holds 95,000 to 100,000 clones, about nine tenths found once. The specimen sequenced was non-Treg CD4+ T cells sorted from blood. The receptors were gathered from a human donor in good health.

Comments on this clone: Other DNA variants within this sample encode the same CDR3. This chain joins TRBV10-2 and TRBJ1-2; D remains ambiguous. This CDR3 region has 13 residues. Germline values: CDR1 WSHSY, CDR2 SAAADI. The V and J ends lost 6 bases and 1 base respectively, with 9 bases between them. The CDR3 DNA is TGCGCCAGCAGCATCACACGTAACTATGGCTACACCTTC. Its translation is CASSITRNYGYTF.

DNA of the CDR3: TGTGCCAGCAGCTTAACGTCTCAGGGGTTCGCTGAAGCTTTCTTT. Amino acid sequence: CASSLTSQGFAEAFF. The rearrangement joins TRBV7-3 to TRBJ1-1; D might be TRBD1 (6 bases). Trimming cost V 0 bases and J 6 bases, with 14 bases left between them. The CDR3 has 15 residues. CDR1 is SGHTA and CDR2 is FQGTGA in the germline V gene.

Only one count was recorded for this clone. V gene TRBV11-2 combines with J gene TRBJ2-7, with D possibly TRBD1 on 5 matching bases. V was clipped by 1 base and J by 3 bases, with 16 bases between them. From germline, CDR1 is SGHAT and CDR2 FQNNGV. CDR3 length: 16 amino acids. CDR3 region: CASSLGLRGSYYEQYF. The CDR3 nucleotides are TGTGCCAGCAGCTTAGGTCTTAGGGGATCATACTACGAGCAGTACTTC. Drawing the rest from reference TRBV11-2 and TRBJ2-7, the complete variable domain is EAGVAQSPRYKIIEKRQSVAFWCNPISGHATLYWYQQILGQGPKLLIQFQNNGVVDDSQLPKDRFSAERLKGVDSTLKIQPAKLEDSAVYLCASSLGLRGSYYEQYFGPGTRLTVT.

The chain couples TRBV7-9 to TRBJ2-3; the match to TRBD2 covers 7 bases. With V trimmed by 6 bases and J by 0 bases, 6 bases remained unmatched. The CDR3 has 15 amino acids. Looked up from germline, CDR1 is SEHNR and CDR2 is FQNEAQ (reference sequence). The CDR3 here is CASRSTSQSTDTQYF. The CDR3 coding sequence is TGTGCCAGCAGATCGACTAGCCAGAGCACAGATACGCAGTATTTT.

The chain carries TRBV6-1 and TRBJ2-1, with D perhaps TRBD1 or TRBD2 (6 bases each). Germline V lookup: CDR1 MNHNS, CDR2 SASEGT. The germline V and J ends were trimmed by 8 bases and 8 bases, with 19 bases remaining between them. The CDR3 length is 14 residues. DNA for the CDR3: TGTGCCAGCGATCTGGGGGGCAGGGGCGATGAGCAGTTCTTC. Amino acids: CASDLGGRGDEQFF.

The V and J genes are TRBV6-5 and TRBJ2-1, with D possibly being TRBD2 (5 bases). V dropped 9 bases and J dropped 2 bases, with 11 bases sitting between them. Germline CDR1 is MNHEY and CDR2 is SVGAGI. This CDR3 is built from 13 residues. In DNA, the CDR3 is TGTGCCAGTTCGCGAGGGCCCTACAATGAGCAGTTCTTC. Its translation is CASSRGPYNEQFF.

V usage is TRBV15 and J usage is TRBJ2-1, with D perhaps assigned TRBD1 or TRBD2 (5 bases each). The CDR3 is 18 amino acids. CDR1 is LNHNV, CDR2 YYDKDF, per germline (reference sequence). V was trimmed by 3 bases and J by 6 bases, leaving 24 bases between them. CDR3 in DNA: TGTGCCACCAGCAGGAGCTTCGTGTTGGGACCCTCAACCAATGAGCAGTTCTTC. Translation gives CATSRSFVLGPSTNEQFF.

This sequence joins TRBV19 and TRBJ1-4; TRBD1 might be the D (6 bases). CDR3 length: 16 residues. Germline V gene data show CDR1 as LNHDA and CDR2 as SQIVND (reference sequence). Trimming stripped 9 bases from V and 8 bases from J, with 25 bases between. The CDR3 loop reads CASIYGGSRPGEKLFF. The CDR3 region has the DNA TGTGCCAGCATCTACGGGGGCTCCCGCCCGGGAGAAAAACTGTTTTTT.

The chain uses TRBV5-1 and TRBJ2-1; TRBD2 agrees at 7 bases. The ends lost 2 bases at V and 5 bases at J; junction bases unmatched: 4. The CDR3 spans 14 residues. CDR1 SGHRS and CDR2 YFSETQ come from the germline V gene. This CDR3 reads CASSLGDYHNEQFF. In DNA, the CDR3 is TGCGCCAGCAGCTTAGGGGACTACCACAATGAGCAGTTCTTC.

The chain links TRBV19 to TRBJ2-3; D ambiguous. The germline V gene has CDR1 LNHDA and CDR2 SQIVND (reference sequence). The ends were cut back, 4 bases at V and 2 bases at J, with 16 bases in the middle. The CDR3 is 16 residues long. This CDR3 is CASSTPLGRPTDTQYF. In nucleotides, the CDR3 is TGTGCCAGTAGTACACCTCTCGGACGGCCCACAGATACGCAGTATTTT.

This chain links TRBV2 with TRBJ1-4, with D possibly matching TRBD1 (6 bases). The CDR3 sequence is 12 residues long. V shed 7 bases and J shed 7 bases, with 10 bases lying between them. Germline V gene sequence: CDR1 SNHLY, CDR2 FYNNEI. The CDR3 region has the DNA TGTGCCAGCAATCAGGGGAGTGAAAAACTGTTTTTT. Its translation: CASNQGSEKLFF.

This clone appeared once. The chain recombines TRBV10-3 with TRBJ2-1, with D perhaps matching TRBD2 (5 bases). V shed 6 bases and J shed 8 bases, with 14 bases lying between them. The CDR3 is 13 amino acids. Per the germline V gene, CDR1 is ENHRY and CDR2 is SYGVKD. CDR3 nucleotides: TGTGCCATCAGGTTACAGACGGGGTATGAGCAGTTCTTC. Residues: CAIRLQTGYEQFF.

V gene TRBV2 combines with J gene TRBJ2-5; 9 nucleotides agree with TRBD2. With 1 base clipped from V and 4 bases from J, the junction kept 7 bases outside the gene matches. Germline V lookup: CDR1 SNHLY, CDR2 FYNNEI. This CDR3 has 16 residues. CDR3 DNA: TGTGCCAGCAGTGAAGATGGTCTAGCGGGATTAGAGACCCAGTACTTC. Translation: CASSEDGLAGLETQYF.

By sample share, this clone is medium-sized (0.01 to 0.1%). J is TRBJ2-7 and V is TRBV4-1; D not certain. The CDR3 consists of 13 residues. CDR1 and CDR2 from the germline V gene are MGHRA and YSYEKL. V was cut by 4 bases and J by 2 bases, with 9 bases left in between. The DNA for the CDR3 is TGCGCCAGCAGCCGAGACAACGCCTACGAGCAGTACTTC. It is translated as CASSRDNAYEQYF.

This chain connects TRBV10-3 to TRBJ2-1, with a weak D call TRBD1 (6 bases). The CDR3 is 12 amino acids. Germline loops: CDR1 ENHRY, CDR2 SYGVKD. Trimming cost V 5 bases and J 7 bases, with 9 bases left between them. CDR3 residues: CAISKTGNEQFF. The CDR3 DNA is TGTGCCATCAGTAAGACAGGAAATGAGCAGTTCTTC.

The gene calls are TRBV6-1 and TRBJ2-7; D ambiguous. The ends were cut back, 6 bases at V and 5 bases at J, with 8 bases in the middle. The germline V gene encodes CDR1 MNHNS and CDR2 SASEGT. The CDR3 contains 11 residues. The CDR3 reads CASRELNEQYF. As DNA, the CDR3 is TGTGCCAGCAGGGAACTAAACGAGCAGTACTTC.

The rearrangement links TRBV5-1 to TRBJ2-1, with 12 bases lining up with TRBD2. CDR1 and CDR2 from the germline V gene are SGHRS and YFSETQ. V was pared by 1 base and J by 6 bases, with 2 bases of the junction left unmatched. CDR3 length: 15 residues. The CDR3 loop is CASSLLAGGSNEQFF. The CDR3 DNA follows: TGCGCCAGCAGCTTGCTAGCGGGAGGGAGCAATGAGCAGTTCTTC.

V gene TRBV7-3 combines with J gene TRBJ2-1; maybe TRBD2 (6 bases). V was cut by 3 bases and J by 1 base, with 10 bases left in between. In germline, CDR1 is SGHTA, CDR2 FQGTGA. The CDR3 sequence is 15 residues long. The CDR3 loop reads CASSLEGRSYNEQFF. DNA for the CDR3: TGTGCCAGCAGCTTGGAGGGTAGGTCCTACAATGAGCAGTTCTTC.